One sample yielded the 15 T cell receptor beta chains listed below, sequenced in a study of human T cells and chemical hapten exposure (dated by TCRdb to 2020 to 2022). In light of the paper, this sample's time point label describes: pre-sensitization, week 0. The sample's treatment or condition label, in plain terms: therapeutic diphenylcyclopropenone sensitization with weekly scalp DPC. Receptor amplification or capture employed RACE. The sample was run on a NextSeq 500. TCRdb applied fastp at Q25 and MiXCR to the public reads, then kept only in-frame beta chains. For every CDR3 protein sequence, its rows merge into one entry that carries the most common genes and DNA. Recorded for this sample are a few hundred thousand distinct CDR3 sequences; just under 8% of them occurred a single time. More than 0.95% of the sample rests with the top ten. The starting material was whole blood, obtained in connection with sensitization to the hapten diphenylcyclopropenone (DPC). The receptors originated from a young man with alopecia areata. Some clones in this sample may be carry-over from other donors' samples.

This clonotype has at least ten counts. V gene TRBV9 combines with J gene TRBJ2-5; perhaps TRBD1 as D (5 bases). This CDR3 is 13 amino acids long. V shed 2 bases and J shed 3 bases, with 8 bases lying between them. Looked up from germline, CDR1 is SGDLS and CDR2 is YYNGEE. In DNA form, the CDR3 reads TGTGCCAGCAGCGTGGACACGGAAGAGACCCAGTACTTC. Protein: CASSVDTEETQYF.

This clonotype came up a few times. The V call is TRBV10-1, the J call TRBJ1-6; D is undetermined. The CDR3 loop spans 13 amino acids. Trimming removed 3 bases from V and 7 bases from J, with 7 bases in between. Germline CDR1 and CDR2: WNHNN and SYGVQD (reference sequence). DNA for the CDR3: TGCGCCAGCAGTGAACAAGAGAATTCACCCCTCCACTTT. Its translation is CASSEQENSPLHF.

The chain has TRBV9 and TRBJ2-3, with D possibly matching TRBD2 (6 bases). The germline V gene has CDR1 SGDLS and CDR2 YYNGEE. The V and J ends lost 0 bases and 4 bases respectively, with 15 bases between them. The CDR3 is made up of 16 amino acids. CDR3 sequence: CASSVGGVGGSDTQYF. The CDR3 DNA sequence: TGTGCCAGCAGCGTAGGTGGAGTCGGGGGATCAGATACGCAGTATTTT.

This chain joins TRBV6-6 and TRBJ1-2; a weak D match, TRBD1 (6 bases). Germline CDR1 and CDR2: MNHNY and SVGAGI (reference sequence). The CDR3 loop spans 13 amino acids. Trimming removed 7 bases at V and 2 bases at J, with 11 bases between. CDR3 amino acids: CASTNRVNYGYTF. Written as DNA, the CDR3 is TGTGCCAGCACTAACAGGGTAAACTATGGCTACACCTTC.

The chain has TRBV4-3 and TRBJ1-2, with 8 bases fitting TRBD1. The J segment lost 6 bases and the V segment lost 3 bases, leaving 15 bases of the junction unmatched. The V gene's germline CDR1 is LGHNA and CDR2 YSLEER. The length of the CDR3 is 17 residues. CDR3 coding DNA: TGCGCCAGCAGCCAGACTGGACAGGGAGGGGCTAGAAATGGCTACACCTTC. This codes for CASSQTGQGGARNGYTF.

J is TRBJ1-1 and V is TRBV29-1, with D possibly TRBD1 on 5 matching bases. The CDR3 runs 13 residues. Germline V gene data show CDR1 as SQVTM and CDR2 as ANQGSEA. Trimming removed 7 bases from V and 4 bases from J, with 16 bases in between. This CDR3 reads CSARQRWGTEAFF. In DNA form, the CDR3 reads TGCAGCGCAAGACAGAGATGGGGCACTGAAGCTTTCTTT.

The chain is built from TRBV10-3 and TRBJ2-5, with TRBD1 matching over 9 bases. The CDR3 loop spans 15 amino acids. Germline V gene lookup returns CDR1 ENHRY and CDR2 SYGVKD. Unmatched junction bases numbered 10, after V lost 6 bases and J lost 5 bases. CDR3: CAIRDAGTGRETQYF. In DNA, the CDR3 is TGTGCCATCAGGGACGCCGGGACAGGGCGTGAGACCCAGTACTTC.

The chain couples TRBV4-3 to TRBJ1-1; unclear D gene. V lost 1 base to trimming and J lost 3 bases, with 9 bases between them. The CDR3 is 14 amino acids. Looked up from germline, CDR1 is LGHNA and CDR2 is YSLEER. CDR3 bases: TGCGCCAGCAGCCAAGTAGGGTTTTACACTGAAGCTTTCTTT. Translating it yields CASSQVGFYTEAFF.

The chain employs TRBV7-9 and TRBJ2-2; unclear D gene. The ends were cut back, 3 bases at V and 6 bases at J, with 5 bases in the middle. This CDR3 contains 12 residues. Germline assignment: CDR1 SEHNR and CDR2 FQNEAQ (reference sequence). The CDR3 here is CASSFLPGELFF. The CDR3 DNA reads TGTGCCAGCAGCTTTCTTCCCGGGGAGCTGTTTTTT.

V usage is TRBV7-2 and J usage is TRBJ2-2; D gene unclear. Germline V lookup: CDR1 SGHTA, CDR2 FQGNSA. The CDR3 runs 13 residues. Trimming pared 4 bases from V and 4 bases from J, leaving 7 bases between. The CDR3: CASSWAGTGELFF. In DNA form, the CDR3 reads TGTGCCAGCAGCTGGGCCGGCACCGGGGAGCTGTTTTTT.

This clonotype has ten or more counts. CDR3 sequence: CASSYRDRGSYEQYF. For the CDR3, the DNA is TGTGCCAGCAGTTACCGGGACAGGGGGTCCTACGAGCAGTACTTC. This chain connects TRBV6-6 to TRBJ2-7, with 11 bases lining up with TRBD1. The J segment lost 1 base and the V segment lost 2 bases, leaving 1 base of the junction unmatched. Per the germline V gene, CDR1 is MNHNY and CDR2 is SVGAGI (reference sequence). This CDR3 comprises 15 residues.

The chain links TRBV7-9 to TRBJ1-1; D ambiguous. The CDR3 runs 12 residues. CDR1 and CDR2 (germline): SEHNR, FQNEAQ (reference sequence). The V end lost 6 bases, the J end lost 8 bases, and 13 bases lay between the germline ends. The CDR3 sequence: CASRSGGSEAFF. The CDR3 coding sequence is TGTGCCAGCAGGAGCGGCGGATCGGAAGCTTTCTTT.

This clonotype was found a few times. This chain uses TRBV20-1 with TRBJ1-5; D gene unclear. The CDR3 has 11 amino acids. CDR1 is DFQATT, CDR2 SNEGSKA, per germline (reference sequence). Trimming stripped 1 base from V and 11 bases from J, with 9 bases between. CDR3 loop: CSARASMAQHF. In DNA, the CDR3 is TGCAGTGCTAGAGCCTCAATGGCCCAGCATTTT.

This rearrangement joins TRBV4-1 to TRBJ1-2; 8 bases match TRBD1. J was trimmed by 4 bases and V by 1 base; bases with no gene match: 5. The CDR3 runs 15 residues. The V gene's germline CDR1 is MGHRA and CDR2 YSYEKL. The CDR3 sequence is CASSQAGTGFYGYTF. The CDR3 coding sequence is TGCGCCAGCAGCCAAGCCGGGACAGGCTTCTATGGCTACACCTTC.

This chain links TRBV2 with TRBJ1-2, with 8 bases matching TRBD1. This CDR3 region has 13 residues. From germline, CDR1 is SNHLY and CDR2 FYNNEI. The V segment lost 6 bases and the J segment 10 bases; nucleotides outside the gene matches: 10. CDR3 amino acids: CASRKGQGIIYTF. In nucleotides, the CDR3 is TGTGCCAGCAGGAAAGGACAGGGAATAATCTACACCTTC.